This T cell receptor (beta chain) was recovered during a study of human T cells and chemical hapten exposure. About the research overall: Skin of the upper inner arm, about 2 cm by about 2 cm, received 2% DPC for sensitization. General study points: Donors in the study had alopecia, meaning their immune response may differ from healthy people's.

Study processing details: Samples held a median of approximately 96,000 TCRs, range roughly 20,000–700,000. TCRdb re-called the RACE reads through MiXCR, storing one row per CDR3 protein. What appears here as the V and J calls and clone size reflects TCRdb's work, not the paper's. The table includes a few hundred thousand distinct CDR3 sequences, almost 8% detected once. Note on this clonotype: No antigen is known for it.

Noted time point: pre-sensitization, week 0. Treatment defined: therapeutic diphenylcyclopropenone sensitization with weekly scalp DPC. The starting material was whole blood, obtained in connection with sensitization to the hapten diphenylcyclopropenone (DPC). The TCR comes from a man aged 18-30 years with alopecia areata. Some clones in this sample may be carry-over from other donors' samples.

CDR3 in DNA: TGTGCCAGCAGTTGGGCCCAACCCACAGATACGCAGTATTTT. Translated: CASSWAQPTDTQYF. The chain uses TRBV12-3 or TRBV12-4 and TRBJ2-3, with D uncertain. The V and J ends lost 4 bases and 2 bases respectively, with 10 bases between them. The CDR3 is 14 amino acids.